Below, one T cell receptor (beta chain) is given with its context. It lacks a known antigen. Base-call qualities are not available, and no considerably larger clone is one nucleotide away. Libraries were built with 5' RACE. Sequencing relied on an Illumina HiSeq 2500. The second PCR ran for about 7 to 11 cycles and used a J-beta primer mix along with a sample-barcoded 5' primer. A template-switch 5' adaptor carrying 12 random nucleotides introduced a unique molecular identifier onto each TCR beta cDNA molecule. Each sample yielded at least 3 million CDR3-containing paired-end reads. First-strand cDNA synthesis was performed from all RNA using the Mint cDNA synthesis kit, with priming by a TRBC-specific oligonucleotide. Following uracil-DNA glycosylase treatment, all cDNA underwent a first 18-cycle PCR with the universal primers M1SS and BC2_uni_R. The source study handled its data this way. Normalization of each sample was performed by random selection of 1 million high-quality reads, each carrying a distinct molecular identifier. Instead of being binned into consensus sequences, reads that shared molecular identifiers were thrown out. MiTCR, run with a Q25 quality threshold and the strictest error-elimination algorithm, handled CDR3 identification, clonotype clustering and error correction. A nonparametric unseen species model with Euler transformation was used to estimate lower-bound total TCR beta diversity. The public reads were reanalyzed by TCRdb: fastp trimming at Q25, MiXCR alignment, in-frame beta chains only. Rows matching on CDR3 protein sequence are summarized as one entry with the most common DNA and genes. What appears here as the V and J calls and clone size reflects TCRdb's work, not the paper's. A total of about 780,000 distinct CDR3 sequences appear in this sample, 20% to 30% of them only once. The ten largest account for 3% of the sample.

V was cut back by 0 bases and J by 7 bases, leaving a gap of 12 bases between them. CDR3 length: 14 amino acids, cysteine to phenylalanine. The CDR3 DNA has 42 bases and is translated from base 1. The germline V gene (reference sequence) provides CDR1 LNHNV and CDR2 YYDKDF. The sample is drawn from a study of blood T cells in healthy people across ages (dated by TCRdb to the mid-2010s). Some background on the complete study: In model experiments, template switching captured roughly one uniquely barcoded TCR beta cDNA molecule for every two T cells. Two additional independent replicas of 1 million unique cDNA reads from the same blood draw were analyzed for two donors (one aged 18 to 30 and one aged 80 or older). The donors were divided into four age groups: young (average approximately 17 years), middle-aged (around 41), aged (roughly 60) and long-lived (roughly 88). Age-related changes in TCR beta repertoire diversity were measured in the study by deep sequencing normalized with unique cDNA molecular identifiers.

The investigation overall reported the following: Bulk unsorted PBMC profiling prevented conclusive comparison of naive and antigen-experienced compartments. Observed TCR beta diversity per million T cells fell roughly linearly with age, and a significant reduction was already apparent by age roughly 40. Compared with the aged group, the long-lived group had more naive CD4+ T cells, fewer expanded clones and increased TCR diversity, a pattern suggesting age selection. Because donor CMV infection status was unknown, age-related changes in expanded clonotypes were potentially confounded. Estimates of total diversity based on one million sequenced T cells were considered lower bounds and underestimates. Observed TCR beta diversity correlated strongly with the percentage of naive T cells measured by flow cytometry.

The donors were some 36 Caucasian individuals from Russia, aged about 6 to 95 years, who were systemically healthy. Ten milliliters of peripheral blood were drawn from each donor into EDTA-treated Vacutainer tubes. Ficoll-Paque density-gradient centrifugation was used to isolate PBMCs, with at least 6.5 million obtained per sample. Trizol reagent was used to extract total RNA from PBMCs, with at least 5 micrograms per sample. For every donor, flow cytometry on a PBMC aliquot measured the percentage of naive CD45RAhigh/CD27high T cells. Separately, the same data were catalogued under a study of T cells of mothers and their children. According to the second study: Nine systemically healthy Caucasian individuals served as donors, namely three mothers together with their six children. cDNA synthesis consumed the entire amount of extracted RNA, loaded at roughly 1.5 ug RNA in each 15 ul reaction. In the second PCR, sample barcodes and 2-4 random nucleotides were introduced via the M1S primer. More than 8 million TCR beta CDR3 reads were obtained from each mother, and roughly 3 million reads were obtained from each child. In both related and unrelated pairs, thymic selection shapes the output of TCR recombination in a similar way, with inherited differences having only a minor effect. Normalized repertoire overlap was always slightly but never significantly higher in related than unrelated mother-child pairs. With a sensitivity of about 100 clones per million clonotypes, no persistent microchimeric T cell clones were detected. Deep NGS was used in the study to compare the TCR beta repertoires of mothers and children and to look for features that separate related mother-child pairs from unrelated individuals. Mothers averaged roughly 40 +/- 4 years of age and children averaged about 10 +/- 4 years. Libraries were sequenced on Illumina HiSeq 2000 with 100+100 nt paired-end reads after adapter ligation with NEBNext reagents. To prevent cross-contamination, the mother and child libraries were prepared one month apart and sequenced in separate runs. For each donor, somewhere between roughly 500,000 and 2,300,000 distinct TCR beta clonotypes were identified. Naive TCR beta clonotypes were estimated from low-frequency clonotypes matched to each donor's FACS-determined naive share, without sorting.

This receptor was identified in a boy between 5 and 17 years old in good health. Recombination joined TRBV15 with TRBJ1-2; the D region possibly corresponds to TRBD1 (6 bases align). The sequenced sample consisted of blood. The bases read TGTGCCACCAGCAGAGATCCGGGGGCGAGTGGCTACACCTTC. It codes for CATSRDPGASGYTF.